A single sample gave rise to the 22 T cell receptor beta chains below, sequenced in a study of T cells in Graves' hyperthyroidism and ophthalmopathy. TCR beta CDR3 regions were amplified from RNA. TCR CDR3 underwent first-round RT-PCR with the HTBI primer set. One entry per CDR3 protein, called by TCRdb with MiXCR from the multiplex PCR reads. In the table there are fewer than 550,000 distinct CDR3 sequences, approximately 24% of which are singletons. The sequencing sample was made of blood. The receptors originated from a woman between 25 and 40 years old with Graves' ophthalmopathy.

Many counts were recorded for this clonotype. One end of the junction does not line up with germline, which may come from a read error. The chain is built from TRBV7-7 and TRBJ2-5; 8 bases match TRBD2. The germline gives CDR1 SSHAT, CDR2 FNYEAQ (reference sequence). This CDR3 is built from 15 residues. CDR3 bases: TGTGCTAGCAGCCCACGGGGGGGCAGCTCGGAGACCCAGTACTTC. This translates into CASSPRGGSSETQYF.

In its sample, this clonotype was seen many times. The chain is built from TRBV2 and TRBJ1-5; D is ambiguous. Per the germline V gene, CDR1 is SNHLY and CDR2 is FYNNEI. Trimming pared 7 bases from V and 0 bases from J, leaving 10 bases between. The CDR3 has 14 residues. The CDR3 here is CASTGSHSNQPQHF. The CDR3 DNA is TGTGCCAGCACGGGTTCCCATAGCAATCAGCCCCAGCATTTT. Full variable domain (rest looked up from reference TRBV2 and TRBJ1-5): EPEVTQTPSHQVTQMGQEVILRCVPISNHLYFYWYRQILGQKVEFLVSFYNNEISEKSEIFDDQFSVERPDGSNFTLKIRSTKLEDSAMYFCASTGSHSNQPQHFGDGTRLSIL.

CDR3 DNA sequence: TGTGCCAGCAGTGGACTAGCGGGGGACCACTACGAGCAGTACTTC. Translating gives CASSGLAGDHYEQYF. V usage is TRBV6-2 or TRBV6-3 and J usage is TRBJ2-7, with 13 bases aligning to TRBD2. V gave up 5 bases and J gave up 3 bases; unmatched junction bases: 4. This CDR3 spans 15 amino acids. Germline V gene lookup returns CDR1 MNHEY and CDR2 SVGEGT.

This clonotype was recorded many times. V and J are TRBV3-1 and TRBJ2-7; D is perhaps TRBD1 (5 bases). V lost 4 bases and J lost 2, with 18 bases in between. From germline, CDR1 is LGHDT and CDR2 YNNKEL (reference sequence). The length of the CDR3 is 16 residues. The chain's CDR3 is CASSPLEDTHTYEQYF. CDR3 in DNA: TGTGCCAGCAGCCCCCTCGAGGACACCCACACCTACGAGCAGTACTTC.

This clonotype was recorded many times. V usage is TRBV29-1 and J usage is TRBJ1-1; a weak D match, TRBD1 (6 bases). This CDR3 spans 14 amino acids. Looked up from germline, CDR1 is SQVTM and CDR2 is ANQGSEA. V lost 3 bases and J lost 3, with 14 bases in between. The CDR3 coding sequence is TGCAGCGTTGAGGCGGGGGGCGATTACACTGAAGCTTTCTTT. Translating it yields CSVEAGGDYTEAFF.

The chain links TRBV7-3 to TRBJ1-3; no firm D call. This CDR3 has 14 amino acids. The germline V and J ends were trimmed by 2 bases and 0 bases, with 5 bases remaining between them. Germline CDR1 is SGHTA and CDR2 is FQGTGA. The CDR3 here is CASSLYPSGNTIYF. As DNA, the CDR3 is TGTGCCAGCAGCTTATACCCCTCTGGAAACACCATATATTTT. The full variable domain, its missing parts supplied by reference TRBV7-3 and TRBJ1-3, is GAGVSQTPSNKVTEKGKYVELRCDPISGHTALYWYRQSLGQGPEFLIYFQGTGAADDSGLPNDRFFAVRPEGSVSTLKIQRTERGDSAVYLCASSLYPSGNTIYFGEGSWLTVV.

The chain employs TRBV2 and TRBJ1-1; 9 bases fit TRBD1. Germline CDR1 SNHLY, CDR2 FYNNEI. With V trimmed by 3 bases and J by 3 bases, 5 bases remained unmatched. The CDR3 sequence is 15 residues long. CDR3 protein: CASSDRTGVYTEAFF. As DNA, the CDR3 is TGTGCCAGCAGTGACCGGACAGGGGTCTACACTGAAGCTTTCTTT.

This clonotype was counted many times. This chain links TRBV6-2 or TRBV6-3 with TRBJ1-2, with 10 bases that match TRBD1. This CDR3 has 15 residues. V was clipped by 2 bases and J by 5 bases; unmatched bases: 5. Germline CDR1 is MNHEY and CDR2 is SVGEGT. CDR3 nucleotides: TGTGCCAGCAGTTACGCGGGACAGGGGACGTATGGCTACACCTTC. It specifies CASSYAGQGTYGYTF.

This clonotype was seen repeatedly, ten times or more. The chain uses TRBV19 and TRBJ1-5; no clear D gene. The V gene lost 4 bases and the J gene lost 5 bases, with 12 bases spanning the gap. The germline V gene has CDR1 LNHDA and CDR2 SQIVND (reference sequence). The CDR3 loop spans 14 amino acids. CDR3 loop: CASSRVKWDQPQHF. The CDR3 DNA follows: TGTGCCAGTAGTAGAGTCAAGTGGGATCAGCCCCAGCATTTT. The full variable domain, in which reference TRBV19 and TRBJ1-5 provide the parts outside the CDR3, is DGGITQSPKYLFRKEGQNVTLSCEQNLNHDAMYWYRQDPGQGLRLIYYSQIVNDFQKGDIAEGYSVSREKKESFPLTVTSAQKNPTAFYLCASSRVKWDQPQHFGDGTRLSIL.

This clonotype has at least ten counts. The V gene is TRBV20-1, the J gene TRBJ2-2; D is undetermined. Trimming cost V 6 bases and J 5 bases, with 10 bases left between them. Germline values: CDR1 DFQATT, CDR2 SNEGSKA (reference sequence). This CDR3 spans 12 amino acids. The CDR3, as DNA: TGCAGTGCGTTCGGTGGGACCGGGGAGCTGTTTTTT. It codes for CSAFGGTGELFF.

This clonotype was seen once. This rearrangement joins TRBV29-1 to TRBJ2-7; a weak D match, TRBD2 (5 bases). V dropped 4 bases and J dropped 7 bases, with 17 bases sitting between them. The CDR3 totals 13 residues. Germline loops: CDR1 SQVTM, CDR2 ANQGSEA. CDR3 region: CSVGWTGVSEQYF. CDR3 in DNA: TGCAGCGTTGGCTGGACTGGGGTTTCGGAGCAGTACTTC.

There are many counts of this clonotype. The genes are TRBV7-9 and TRBJ2-7; 9 nucleotides line up with TRBD2. Germline V gives CDR1 SEHNR, CDR2 FQNEAQ (reference sequence). J lost 2 bases, V lost 3 bases, and 5 bases had no gene match. CDR3 length: 15 amino acids. CDR3 sequence reads: CASSFLSGGTYEQYF. CDR3 coding DNA: TGTGCCAGCAGCTTTCTTAGCGGGGGAACCTACGAGCAGTACTTC.

CDR3 in DNA: TGTGCCAGCAGTGATAGAGGCATCACCGGGGAGCTGTTTTTT. This encodes CASSDRGITGELFF. The chain links TRBV2 to TRBJ2-2, with no clear D. The CDR3 is 14 residues long. Germline V gene lookup returns CDR1 SNHLY and CDR2 FYNNEI. Trimming took off 3 bases at V and 4 bases at J, with 9 bases between the two ends.

In its sample, this clonotype was seen many times. The genes are TRBV9 and TRBJ1-2; 7 positions agree with TRBD1. CDR1 is SGDLS, CDR2 YYNGEE, per germline. The trim removed 0 bases at V and 8 bases at J, leaving 10 bases unmatched. The CDR3 contains 15 residues. CDR3 nucleotide sequence: TGTGCCAGCAGCGTAGGATTAGACAGGGTAGGAGGCTACACCTTC. It translates to CASSVGLDRVGGYTF.

This clonotype was seen at least ten times. The rearrangement links TRBV29-1 to TRBJ2-2; no clear D. The CDR3 consists of 13 residues. Between the trimmed V and J ends, which lost 8 bases and 0 bases, there was a span of 10 bases. Germline V CDR1 and CDR2: SQVTM, ANQGSEA. For the CDR3, the DNA is TGCAGCCACCGGGCGACGAACACCGGGGAGCTGTTTTTT. Translated, it gives CSHRATNTGELFF.

The rearrangement uses TRBV6-1 and TRBJ1-1; D not resolved. V lost 2 bases and J lost 1, with 11 bases in between. Germline CDR1 MNHNS, CDR2 SASEGT. The length of the CDR3 is 15 residues. The CDR3 sequence: CASSEWLIQNTEAFF. DNA for the CDR3: TGTGCCAGCAGTGAATGGCTCATCCAGAACACTGAAGCTTTCTTT.

The chain uses TRBV6-1 and TRBJ2-7; no reliable D call. Germline CDR1 and CDR2: MNHNS and SASEGT. V dropped 8 bases and J dropped 9 bases, with 14 bases sitting between them. This CDR3 contains 11 residues. In nucleotides, the CDR3 is TGTGCCAGCGAGAAGTTCAGGTTGCAGTACTTC. This codes for CASEKFRLQYF.

Written as DNA, the CDR3 is TGTGCCAGCAGTTTTTCGGCCCCCCAGGACACTGAAGCTTTCTTT. Translated, it gives CASSFSAPQDTEAFF. This rearrangement joins TRBV28 to TRBJ1-1; D call uncertain. Germline CDR1 MDHEN, CDR2 SYDVKM. The CDR3 spans 15 residues. Trimming took off 3 bases at V and 3 bases at J, with 14 bases between the two ends.

This clonotype was counted at least ten times. V usage is TRBV20-1 and J usage is TRBJ1-2; D may be TRBD1 (6 bases). The V gene lost 3 bases and the J gene lost 6 bases, with 14 bases spanning the gap. CDR3 length: 13 amino acids. Germline CDR1 reads DFQATT; CDR2 reads SNEGSKA (reference sequence). CDR3 bases: TGCAGTGCTAGTCGCAGGGGAGGGGATGGCTACACCTTC. It encodes CSASRRGGDGYTF.

This clonotype was counted a few times. The genes are TRBV7-3 and TRBJ2-2; 10 bases line up with TRBD1. The trim removed 3 bases at V and 0 bases at J, leaving 4 bases unmatched. CDR1 and CDR2 (germline): SGHTA, FQGTGA. The length of the CDR3 is 17 residues. The CDR3 loop is CASSLTGGKANTGELFF. CDR3 bases: TGTGCCAGCAGCTTGACAGGGGGCAAGGCGAACACCGGGGAGCTGTTTTTT.

This clonotype was picked up many times. The rearrangement links TRBV7-2 to TRBJ1-2; the D gene is possibly TRBD1 (5 bases). Germline V gene lookup returns CDR1 SGHTA and CDR2 FQGNSA. V was cut by 0 bases and J by 8 bases, with 19 bases left in between. The CDR3 has 16 amino acids. CDR3 residues: CASSLAYMVRDDGYTF. The CDR3 bases are TGTGCCAGCAGCTTAGCGTATATGGTCAGGGACGACGGCTACACCTTC.

V gene TRBV6-1 combines with J gene TRBJ1-5; D not resolved. The CDR3 covers 11 residues. The germline V gene has CDR1 MNHNS and CDR2 SASEGT. The V end was cut by 1 base, the J end by 8 bases, with 3 bases between. The CDR3 DNA reads TGTGCCAGCAGTGAAGTTGAGCCCCAGCATTTT. Encoded protein: CASSEVEPQHF.